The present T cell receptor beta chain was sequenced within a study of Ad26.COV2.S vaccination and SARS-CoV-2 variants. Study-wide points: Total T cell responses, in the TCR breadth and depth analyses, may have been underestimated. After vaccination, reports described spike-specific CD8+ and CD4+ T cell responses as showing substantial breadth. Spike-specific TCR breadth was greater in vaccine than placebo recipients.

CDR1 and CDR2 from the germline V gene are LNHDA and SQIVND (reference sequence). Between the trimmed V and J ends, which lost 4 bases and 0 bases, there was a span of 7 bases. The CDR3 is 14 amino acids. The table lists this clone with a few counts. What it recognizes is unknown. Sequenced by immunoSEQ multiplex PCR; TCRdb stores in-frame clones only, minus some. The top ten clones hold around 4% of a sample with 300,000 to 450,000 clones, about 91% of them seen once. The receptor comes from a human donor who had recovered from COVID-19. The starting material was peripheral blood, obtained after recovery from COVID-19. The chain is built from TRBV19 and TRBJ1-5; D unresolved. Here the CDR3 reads CASSNSYSNQPQHF. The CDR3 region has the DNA TGTGCCAGTAGTAACAGCTATAGCAATCAGCCCCAGCATTTT.